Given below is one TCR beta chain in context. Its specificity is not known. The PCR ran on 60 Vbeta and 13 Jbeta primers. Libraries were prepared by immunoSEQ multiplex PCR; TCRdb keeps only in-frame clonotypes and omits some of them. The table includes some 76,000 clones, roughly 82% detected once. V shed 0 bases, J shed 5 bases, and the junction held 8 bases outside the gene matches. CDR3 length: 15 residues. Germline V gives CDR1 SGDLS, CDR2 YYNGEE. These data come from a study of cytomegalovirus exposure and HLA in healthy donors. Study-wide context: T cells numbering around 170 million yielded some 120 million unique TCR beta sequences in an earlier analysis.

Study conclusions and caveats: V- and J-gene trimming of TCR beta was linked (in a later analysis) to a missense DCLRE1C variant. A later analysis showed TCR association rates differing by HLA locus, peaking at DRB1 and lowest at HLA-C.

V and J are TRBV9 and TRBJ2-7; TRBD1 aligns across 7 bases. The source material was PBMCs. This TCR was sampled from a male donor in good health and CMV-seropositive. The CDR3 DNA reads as TGTGCCAGCAGCGTAGCGGGCAGGGGGTCTGACGAGCAGTACTTC. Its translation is CASSVAGRGSDEQYF.